The T cell receptor beta chain described here comes from a study of blood T cell repertoires in COVID-19. Sequencing was performed with immunoSEQ multiplex PCR; in TCRdb, only in-frame clones are kept and a portion is missing. The sample lists around 87,000 clones, roughly 90% seen once, with 1.5% in the top ten. The V gene's germline CDR1 is SGDLS and CDR2 YYNGEE. Trimming removed 6 bases at V and 0 bases at J, with 15 bases between. CDR3 length equals 15 residues. The sample consisted of peripheral blood. This sequence joins TRBV9 and TRBJ1-2; D is unclear. The sequence was obtained from a human donor with active COVID-19. The donor label of this sample is uncertain. CDR3 bases: TGTGCCAGCACAACCGGCGGCCGCACTAACTATGGCTACACCTTC. Translation: CASTTGGRTNYGYTF.